What follows are 18 T cell receptor beta chains derived from one specimen sequenced in a study of cytomegalovirus exposure and HLA in healthy donors. The study ran its PCR with 60 Vbeta and 13 Jbeta primers. Produced via immunoSEQ multiplex PCR; TCRdb's table is partial and in-frame only. Of around 120,000 clones listed, approximately 75% are singletons. Sequences were obtained from PBMCs. The source of these receptors is a woman in her forties in good health and CMV-seropositive.

The chain uses TRBV23-1 and TRBJ2-6, with 7 bases that match TRBD1. TRBV23-1 is known as an ORF, though its function is uncertain. With V trimmed by 6 bases and J by 0 bases, 11 bases remained unmatched. This CDR3 region has 18 residues. The CDR3 DNA follows: TGCGCCAGCAGCCTCCGACAGGGCTTCCTCTCTGGGGCCAACGTCCTGACTTTC. Translated: CASSLRQGFLSGANVLTF.

The chain is built from TRBV4-3 and TRBJ2-1; perhaps TRBD2 as D (6 bases). The germline CDR1 and CDR2 sequences are LGHNA and YSLEER. This CDR3 comprises 19 residues. The ends were cut back, 0 bases at V and 0 bases at J, with 18 bases in the middle. The CDR3 coding sequence is TGCGCCAGCAGCCAAGATCCCCGCCGAGGGACTTTCTCCTACAATGAGCAGTTCTTC. Its protein product is CASSQDPRRGTFSYNEQFF.

The chain couples TRBV10-3 to TRBJ1-2; D might be TRBD1 (6 bases). The CDR3 is 13 residues long. The V end lost 4 bases, the J end lost 6 bases, and 12 bases lay between the germline ends. The V gene's germline CDR1 is ENHRY and CDR2 SYGVKD. The CDR3 loop reads CAISARGRDGYTF. The CDR3 nucleotides read TGTGCCATCAGTGCCAGGGGCAGGGATGGCTACACCTTC.

This chain uses TRBV7-3 with TRBJ2-6; D gene unclear. This CDR3 region has 17 residues. Germline V CDR1 and CDR2: SGHTA, FQGTGA. V was shortened by 5 bases and J by 0 bases, with 14 bases between the two germline ends. The CDR3 spells CASSPRTVTSGANVLTF. As DNA, the CDR3 is TGTGCCAGCAGCCCCCGAACAGTTACCTCTGGGGCCAACGTCCTGACTTTC.

This clone was counted between two and nine times. The CDR3 sequence: CASQEDRNTDTQYF. As DNA, the CDR3 is TGTGCCAGTCAAGAGGACAGAAACACAGATACGCAGTATTTT. J is TRBJ2-3 and V is TRBV19, with D tentatively TRBD1 (6 bases). Germline CDR1 is LNHDA and CDR2 is SQIVND (reference sequence). The CDR3 covers 14 residues. The V and J ends lost 8 bases and 2 bases respectively, with 14 bases between them.

V gene TRBV9 combines with J gene TRBJ1-1; D possibly corresponds to TRBD1 (5 bases). The CDR3 has 14 residues. Germline loops: CDR1 SGDLS, CDR2 YYNGEE. V dropped 3 bases and J dropped 8 bases, with 17 bases sitting between them. The CDR3 region has the DNA TGTGCCAGCAGCGCCGGCGACATGGACATCGAAGCTTTCTTT. Its protein product is CASSAGDMDIEAFF.

This chain uses TRBV6-1 with TRBJ1-5; 7 nucleotides align to TRBD1. With 0 bases clipped from V and 4 bases from J, the junction kept 6 bases outside the gene matches. Germline values: CDR1 MNHNS, CDR2 SASEGT. This CDR3 contains 16 residues. The CDR3 nucleotides read TGTGCCAGCAGTGAAGCCTTTGACAGGGATAATCAGCCCCAGCATTTT. This translates into CASSEAFDRDNQPQHF.

The genes are TRBV5-1 and TRBJ2-5, with 7 nucleotides matching TRBD1. The CDR3 is 15 residues long. Germline V gene data show CDR1 as SGHRS and CDR2 as YFSETQ. V lost 4 bases and J lost 0; bases outside the gene matches: 6. The CDR3 is CASSPGTAHQETQYF. For the CDR3, the DNA is TGCGCCAGCAGCCCCGGGACAGCGCACCAAGAGACCCAGTACTTC.

This chain joins TRBV18 and TRBJ1-4; 8 nucleotides agree with TRBD1. Unmatched junction bases numbered 5, after V lost 6 bases and J lost 2 bases. The CDR3 is 15 residues long. CDR1 is KGHSH and CDR2 is LQKENI in the germline V gene. CDR3 sequence (DNA): TGTGCCAGCTCGCTCGGACAGGGCACTAATGAAAAACTGTTTTTT. It yields the protein CASSLGQGTNEKLFF.

This clone was recorded a few times. V and J are TRBV9 and TRBJ2-3; 10 bases match TRBD1. The CDR3 has 14 residues. Germline lookup yields CDR1 SGDLS and CDR2 YYNGEE. V shed 4 bases, J shed 7 bases, and the junction held 6 bases outside the gene matches. CDR3 loop: CASSSWTGGNTQYF. The CDR3 DNA reads as TGTGCCAGCAGCAGCTGGACAGGGGGAAATACGCAGTATTTT.

The chain links TRBV28 to TRBJ2-5; TRBD1 matches at 8 bases. V gave up 2 bases and J gave up 3 bases; unmatched junction bases: 11. CDR1 MDHEN and CDR2 SYDVKM come from the germline V gene. The CDR3 length is 17 residues. The CDR3 here is CASSLLAGTGTEETQYF. CDR3 sequence (DNA): TGTGCCAGCAGTTTACTGGCCGGGACAGGAACAGAAGAGACCCAGTACTTC.

The genes are TRBV6-5 and TRBJ2-3; D is ambiguous. The CDR3 is made up of 16 amino acids. Germline CDR1 and CDR2: MNHEY and SVGAGI. Trimming pared 0 bases from V and 6 bases from J, leaving 16 bases between. CDR3 in amino acids: CASSYSYVEIVDTQYF. The DNA of the CDR3 is TGTGCCAGCAGTTACTCGTACGTCGAGATCGTCGATACGCAGTATTTT.

The rearrangement joins TRBV30 to TRBJ1-1; D possibly corresponds to TRBD1 (5 bases). The germline V and J ends were trimmed by 2 bases and 0 bases, with 13 bases remaining between them. CDR1 GTSNPN and CDR2 SVGIG come from the germline V gene (reference sequence). CDR3 length: 15 residues. CDR3 in amino acids: CAWSYWRGMNTEAFF. In nucleotides, the CDR3 is TGTGCCTGGAGTTACTGGCGGGGCATGAACACTGAAGCTTTCTTT.

The chain joins TRBV7-6 to TRBJ2-5, with D possibly being TRBD2 (8 bases). The length of the CDR3 is 13 residues. Germline CDR1 is SGHVS and CDR2 is FNYEAQ. Trimming took off 11 bases at V and 4 bases at J, with 17 bases between the two ends. Here the CDR3 reads CADDREGAETQYF. CDR3 DNA: TGTGCCGACGACCGGGAGGGGGCAGAGACCCAGTACTTC.

This clone was observed a single time. This chain uses TRBV5-1 with TRBJ1-2, with 8 bases aligning to TRBD1. This CDR3 has 14 residues. Germline CDR1 reads SGHRS; CDR2 reads YFSETQ. V was pared by 3 bases and J by 2 bases, with 3 bases of the junction left unmatched. CDR3 DNA sequence: TGCGCCAGCAGCTCGGACAGGGAGAACTATGGCTACACCTTC. Translating gives CASSSDRENYGYTF.

This clone appeared a few times. This chain uses TRBV6-6 with TRBJ2-1, with D possibly being TRBD1 (6 bases). The germline V and J ends were trimmed by 4 bases and 5 bases, with 15 bases remaining between them. The CDR3 extends over 15 amino acids. Germline-derived CDR1 and CDR2 are MNHNY and SVGAGI (reference sequence). DNA for the CDR3: TGTGCCAGCAGTTCCGGGGCAGGGGTTAACAATGAGCAGTTCTTC. Translating gives CASSSGAGVNNEQFF.

The chain is built from TRBV5-6 and TRBJ2-1; 8 nucleotides agree with TRBD2. Germline V gene lookup returns CDR1 SGHDT and CDR2 YYEEEE. The J segment lost 4 bases and the V segment lost 5 bases, leaving 8 bases of the junction unmatched. The CDR3 loop spans 15 amino acids. CDR3 nucleotide sequence: TGTGCCAGCAGTAAAGCGGGGGACCAATACAATGAGCAGTTCTTC. This sequence encodes CASSKAGDQYNEQFF.

V gene TRBV4-2 combines with J gene TRBJ1-4; 11 nucleotides agree with TRBD1. V was clipped by 3 bases and J by 7 bases; unmatched bases: 1. The CDR3 is 14 residues long. Looked up from germline, CDR1 is LGHNA and CDR2 is YNFKEQ. The CDR3 region is CASSQGTGGEKLFF. In nucleotides, the CDR3 is TGTGCCAGCAGCCAGGGGACAGGGGGTGAAAAACTGTTTTTT.